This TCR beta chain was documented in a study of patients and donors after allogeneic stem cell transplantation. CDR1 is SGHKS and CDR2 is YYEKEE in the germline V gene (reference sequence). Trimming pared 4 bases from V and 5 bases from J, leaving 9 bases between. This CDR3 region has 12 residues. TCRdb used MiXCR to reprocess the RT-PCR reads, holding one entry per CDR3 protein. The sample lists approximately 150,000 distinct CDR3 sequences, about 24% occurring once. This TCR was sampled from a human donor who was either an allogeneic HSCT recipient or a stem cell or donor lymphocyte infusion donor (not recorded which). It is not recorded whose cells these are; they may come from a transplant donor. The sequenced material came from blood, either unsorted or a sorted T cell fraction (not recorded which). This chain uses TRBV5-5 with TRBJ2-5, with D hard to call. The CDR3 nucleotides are TGTGCCAGCAGCGTTCGAGCTGAGACCCAGTACTTC. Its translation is CASSVRAETQYF.